Presented here are 6 T cell receptor beta chains from one specimen sequenced in a study of shared clonotypes between healthy human individuals (TCRdb year 2020). Library method: the immunoSEQ multiplex PCR assay. TCRdb took this table from immuneACCESS and kept in-frame rearrangements with V and J called. Such tables lack part of the clones; where checked against another copy, unresolved V genes explain under half of the gap, and the rest is unexplained. Across this sample there are fewer than 2.5 million clones, with 90% to 95% seen only once. Together, the top ten hold roughly 0.36% of the sample. Specimen: naive CD4+ T cells from PBMCs. The cell subset or site label here, explained by the study, means: CD45RA+ positively selected. The receptors were gathered from a man aged 18 to 35 in good health. Some clones in this sample may be carry-over from other donors' samples.

As concerns this clone: This sample also contains other DNA sequences that code for the same CDR3. This rearrangement joins TRBV9 to TRBJ2-1, with 8 positions matching TRBD2. The CDR3 runs 15 residues. With 2 bases clipped from V and 2 bases from J, the junction kept 3 bases outside the gene matches. Germline V CDR1 and CDR2: SGDLS, YYNGEE. The CDR3 here is CASSVGSGTYNEQFF. As DNA, the CDR3 is TGTGCCAGCAGCGTGGGTAGCGGGACCTACAATGAGCAGTTCTTC.

The CDR3 loop is CASSFGQGRLNEQFF. CDR3 sequence (DNA): TGTGCCAGCAGCTTTGGGCAGGGTAGACTGAATGAGCAGTTCTTC. This chain uses TRBV11-3 with TRBJ2-1; possibly TRBD1 for D (5 bases). This CDR3 has 15 amino acids. The V end was cut by 3 bases, the J end by 7 bases, with 16 bases between. Germline CDR1 SGHNT, CDR2 YENEEA.

The chain is built from TRBV7-3 and TRBJ1-5; D gene uncertain. V was clipped by 5 bases and J by 6 bases, with 11 bases between them. CDR1 SGHTA and CDR2 FQGTGA come from the germline V gene. The CDR3 length is 13 residues. This CDR3 is CASSTTNGQPQHF. DNA for the CDR3: TGTGCCAGCAGCACAACGAACGGTCAGCCCCAGCATTTT.

The genes are TRBV5-1 and TRBJ1-4; D not resolved. CDR1 is SGHRS, CDR2 YFSETQ, per germline. The CDR3 is made up of 16 amino acids. Trimming removed 4 bases from V and 0 bases from J, with 13 bases in between. CDR3 amino acids: CASSPNAAATNEKLFF. The CDR3 nucleotides read TGCGCCAGCAGCCCCAACGCGGCCGCAACTAATGAAAAACTGTTTTTT.

The V call is TRBV2, the J call TRBJ2-7; 8 positions match TRBD2. This CDR3 comprises 13 residues. Germline V lookup: CDR1 SNHLY, CDR2 FYNNEI. The junction had 1 base not matched to a gene; V was cut back by 6 bases and J by 0 bases. CDR3 amino acids: CASRGTSSYEQYF. The DNA for the CDR3 is TGTGCCAGCAGGGGGACTAGCTCCTACGAGCAGTACTTC.

The CDR3 nucleotides read TGTGCCAGCAGCTTATTAGCGGGAGTCGGCACAGATACGCAGTATTTT. This translates into CASSLLAGVGTDTQYF. The rearrangement joins TRBV7-9 to TRBJ2-3, with 9 bases lining up with TRBD2. Germline V gene data show CDR1 as SEHNR and CDR2 as FQNEAQ (reference sequence). The trim removed 2 bases at V and 1 base at J, leaving 4 bases unmatched. There are 16 residues in the CDR3.